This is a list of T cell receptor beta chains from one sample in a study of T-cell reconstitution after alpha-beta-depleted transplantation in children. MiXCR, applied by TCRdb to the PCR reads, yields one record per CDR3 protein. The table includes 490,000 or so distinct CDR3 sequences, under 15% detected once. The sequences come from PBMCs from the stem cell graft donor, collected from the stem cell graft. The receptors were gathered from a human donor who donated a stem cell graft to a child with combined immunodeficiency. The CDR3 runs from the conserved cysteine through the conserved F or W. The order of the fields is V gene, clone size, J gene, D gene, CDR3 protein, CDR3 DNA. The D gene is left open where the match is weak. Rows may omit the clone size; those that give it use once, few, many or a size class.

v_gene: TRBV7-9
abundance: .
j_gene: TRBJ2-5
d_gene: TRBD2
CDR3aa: CASSLASGGAFETQYF
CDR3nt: TGTGCCAGCAGCTTAGCGAGCGGGGGGGCTTTCGAGACCCAGTACTTC

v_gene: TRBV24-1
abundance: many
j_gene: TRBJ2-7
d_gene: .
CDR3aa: CATSDLNLEQYF
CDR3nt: TGTGCCACCAGTGATTTAAACCTCGAGCAGTACTTC

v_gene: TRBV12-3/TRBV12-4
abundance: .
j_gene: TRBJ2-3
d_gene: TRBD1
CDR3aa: CASSKPTGATDTQYF
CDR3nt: TGTGCCAGCAGTAAACCTACAGGGGCCACAGATACGCAGTATTTT

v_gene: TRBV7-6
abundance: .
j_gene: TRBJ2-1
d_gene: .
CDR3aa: CASSSQLGDNEQFF
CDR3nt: TGTGCCAGCAGCTCCCAGTTGGGGGACAATGAGCAGTTCTTC

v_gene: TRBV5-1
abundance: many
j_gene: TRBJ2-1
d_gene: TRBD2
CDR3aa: CASSWEGRAGFNEQFF
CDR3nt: TGCGCCAGCAGCTGGGAGGGCAGGGCAGGTTTCAATGAGCAGTTCTTC

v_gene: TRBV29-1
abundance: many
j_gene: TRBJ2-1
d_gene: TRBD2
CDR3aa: CSVGDSGNEQFF
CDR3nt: TGCAGCGTTGGAGATAGCGGGAATGAGCAGTTCTTC

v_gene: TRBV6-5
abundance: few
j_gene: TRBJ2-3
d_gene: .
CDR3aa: CASSDQLRTQYF
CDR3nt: TGTGCCAGCAGTGACCAACTGAGGACGCAGTATTTT

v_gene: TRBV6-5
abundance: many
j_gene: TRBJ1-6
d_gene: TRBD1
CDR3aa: CASSFPPGQGGSPLHF
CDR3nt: TGTGCCAGCAGTTTCCCCCCGGGACAGGGTGGTTCACCCCTCCACTTT

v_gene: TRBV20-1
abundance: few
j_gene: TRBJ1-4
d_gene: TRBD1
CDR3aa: CSARPYRDREDSTNEKLFF
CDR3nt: TGCAGTGCTAGACCTTATCGGGACAGGGAAGATTCGACTAATGAAAAACTGTTTTTT

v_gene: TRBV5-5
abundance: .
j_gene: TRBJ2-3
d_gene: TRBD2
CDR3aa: CASSSVGTSGGGTDTQYF
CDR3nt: TGTGCCAGCAGCTCCGTAGGGACTAGCGGGGGGGGGACAGATACGCAGTATTTT

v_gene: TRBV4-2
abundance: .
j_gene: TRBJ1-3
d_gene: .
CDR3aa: CASSQPTGTVSSGNTIYF
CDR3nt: TGTGCCAGCAGCCAGCCAACCGGGACCGTAAGCTCTGGAAACACCATATATTTT

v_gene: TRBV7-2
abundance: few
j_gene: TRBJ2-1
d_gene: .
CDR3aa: CASSIGHTRSSYNEQFF
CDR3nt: TGTGCCAGCAGCATTGGGCACACCCGGAGCTCCTACAATGAGCAGTTCTTC

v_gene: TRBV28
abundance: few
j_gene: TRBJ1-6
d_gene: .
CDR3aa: CASGTGISLPLHF
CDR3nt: TGTGCCAGCGGCACAGGGATTTCCCTCCCCCTCCACTTT

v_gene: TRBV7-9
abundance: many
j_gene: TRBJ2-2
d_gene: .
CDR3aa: CASSARTANTGELFF
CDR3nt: TGTGCCAGCAGCGCTAGGACGGCGAACACCGGGGAGCTGTTTTTT

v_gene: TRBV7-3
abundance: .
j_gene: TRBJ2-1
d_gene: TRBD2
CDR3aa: CASSPLAGGGNEQFF
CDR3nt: TGTGCCAGCAGCCCCCTAGCGGGAGGGGGCAATGAGCAGTTCTTC

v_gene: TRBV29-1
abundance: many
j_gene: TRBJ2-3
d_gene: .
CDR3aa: CSVRDLRTDTQYF
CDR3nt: TGCAGCGTTAGAGACTTGCGCACAGATACGCAGTATTTT

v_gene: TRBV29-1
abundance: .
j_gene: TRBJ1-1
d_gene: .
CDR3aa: CSVRQVMNTEAFF
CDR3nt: TGCAGCGTTAGACAGGTGATGAACACTGAAGCTTTCTTT